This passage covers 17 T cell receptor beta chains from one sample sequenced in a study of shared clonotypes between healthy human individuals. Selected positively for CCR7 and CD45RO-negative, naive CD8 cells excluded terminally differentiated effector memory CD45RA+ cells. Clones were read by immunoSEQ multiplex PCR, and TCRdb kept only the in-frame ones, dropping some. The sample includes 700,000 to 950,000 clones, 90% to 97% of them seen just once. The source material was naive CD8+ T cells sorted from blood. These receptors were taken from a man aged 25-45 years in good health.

The CDR3 DNA is TGTGCCAGCAGCTTAGTGGGGACAGGGGAGTACCAAGAGACCCAGTACTTC. Its protein is CASSLVGTGEYQETQYF. This rearrangement joins TRBV7-9 to TRBJ2-5, with 10 nucleotides matching TRBD1. The CDR3 runs to 17 residues. Germline CDR1 reads SEHNR; CDR2 reads FQNEAQ (reference sequence). Trimming removed 1 base from V and 0 bases from J; junction bases left unmatched: 5.

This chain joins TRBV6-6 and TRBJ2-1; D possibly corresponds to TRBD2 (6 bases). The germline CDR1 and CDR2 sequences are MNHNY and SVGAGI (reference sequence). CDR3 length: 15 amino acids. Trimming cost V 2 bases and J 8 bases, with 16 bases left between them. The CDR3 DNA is TGTGCCAGCAGTTACAGGAGGGACCGGGTTCATGAGCAGTTCTTC. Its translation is CASSYRRDRVHEQFF.

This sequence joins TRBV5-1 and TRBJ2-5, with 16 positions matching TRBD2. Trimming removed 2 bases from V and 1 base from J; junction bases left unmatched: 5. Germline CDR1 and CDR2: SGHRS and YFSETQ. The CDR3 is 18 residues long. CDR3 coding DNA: TGCGCCAGCAGCTTCGGGACTAGCGGGAGGGAAGTCCAAGAGACCCAGTACTTC. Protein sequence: CASSFGTSGREVQETQYF.

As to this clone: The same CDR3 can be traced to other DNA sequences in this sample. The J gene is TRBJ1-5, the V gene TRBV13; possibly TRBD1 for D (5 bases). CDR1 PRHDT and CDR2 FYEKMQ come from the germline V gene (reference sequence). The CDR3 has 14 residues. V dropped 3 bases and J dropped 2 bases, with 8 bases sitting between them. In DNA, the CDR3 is TGTGCCAGCAGCTTGGGCAGGGGCAATCAGCCCCAGCATTTT. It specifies CASSLGRGNQPQHF.

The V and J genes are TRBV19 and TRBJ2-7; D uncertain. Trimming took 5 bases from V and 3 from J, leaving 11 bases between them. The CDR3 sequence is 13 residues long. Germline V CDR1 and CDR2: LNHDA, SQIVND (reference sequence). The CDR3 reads CASSAAGFYEQYF. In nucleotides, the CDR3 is TGTGCCAGTAGTGCGGCAGGCTTCTACGAGCAGTACTTC.

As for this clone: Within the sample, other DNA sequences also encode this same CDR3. The CDR3 DNA reads TGTGCCAGCAGGGGGGGCTCCTACGAGCAGTACTTC. This translates into CASRGGSYEQYF. The V and J genes are TRBV6-1 and TRBJ2-7; perhaps TRBD2 as D (6 bases). CDR1 is MNHNS and CDR2 is SASEGT in the germline V gene. Trimming removed 6 bases at V and 0 bases at J, with 6 bases between. CDR3 length equals 12 residues.

The CDR3 nucleotides are TGTGCCAGCAGCAAAAGCCGGGGATCGGCCACAGATACGCAGTATTTT. Its translation: CASSKSRGSATDTQYF. V usage is TRBV7-6 and J usage is TRBJ2-3; possible D gene TRBD2, 5 bases. CDR1 SGHVS and CDR2 FNYEAQ come from the germline V gene. The germline V and J ends were trimmed by 5 bases and 2 bases, with 17 bases remaining between them. CDR3 length: 16 amino acids.

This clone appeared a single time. The CDR3 DNA reads TGTGCCAGCAGCTTCGACCGAGAAGCTTTCTTT. Protein: CASSFDREAFF. The chain has TRBV5-5 and TRBJ1-1, with D uncertain. CDR1 is SGHKS, CDR2 YYEKEE, per germline (reference sequence). The length of the CDR3 is 11 residues. The V end lost 2 bases, the J end lost 8 bases, and 7 bases lay between the germline ends. Filled out from reference TRBV5-5 and TRBJ1-1, the complete variable domain reads DAGVTQSPTHLIKTRGQQVTLRCSPISGHKSVSWYQQVLGQGPQFIFQYYEKEERGRGNFPDRFSARQFPNYSSELNVNALLLGDSALYLCASSFDREAFFGQGTRLTVV.

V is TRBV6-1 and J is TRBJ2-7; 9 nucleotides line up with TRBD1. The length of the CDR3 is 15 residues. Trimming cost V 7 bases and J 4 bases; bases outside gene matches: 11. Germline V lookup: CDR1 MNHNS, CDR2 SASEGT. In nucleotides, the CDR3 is TGTGCCAGCACAACAGGGGGCATAAGTGTATACGAGCAGTACTTC. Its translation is CASTTGGISVYEQYF.

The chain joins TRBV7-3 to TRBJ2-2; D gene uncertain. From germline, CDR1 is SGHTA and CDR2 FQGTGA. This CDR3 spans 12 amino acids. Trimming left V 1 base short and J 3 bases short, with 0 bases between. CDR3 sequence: CASSLNTGELFF. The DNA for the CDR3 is TGTGCCAGCAGCTTAAACACCGGGGAGCTGTTTTTT.

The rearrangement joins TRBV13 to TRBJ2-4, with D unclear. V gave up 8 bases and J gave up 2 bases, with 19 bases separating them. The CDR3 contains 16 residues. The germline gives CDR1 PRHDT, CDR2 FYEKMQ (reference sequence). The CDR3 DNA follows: TGTGCCAGCGTGCGTCGGGTCAGTGAATCCAAAAACATTCAGTACTTC. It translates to CASVRRVSESKNIQYF.

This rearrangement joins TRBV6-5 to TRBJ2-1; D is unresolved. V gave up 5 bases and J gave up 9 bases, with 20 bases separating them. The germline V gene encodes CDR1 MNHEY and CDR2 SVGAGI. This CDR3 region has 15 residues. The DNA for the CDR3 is TGTGCCAGCAGTACCCCTACTAAGGGTTTCAGTGAGCAGTTCTTC. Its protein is CASSTPTKGFSEQFF.

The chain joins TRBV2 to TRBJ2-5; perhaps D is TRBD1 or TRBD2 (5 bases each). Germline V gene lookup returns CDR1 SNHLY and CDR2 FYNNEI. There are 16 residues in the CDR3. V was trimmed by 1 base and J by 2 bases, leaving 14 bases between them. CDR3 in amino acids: CASSEVGREPQETQYF. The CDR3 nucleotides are TGTGCCAGCAGTGAAGTCGGCAGGGAGCCTCAAGAGACCCAGTACTTC.

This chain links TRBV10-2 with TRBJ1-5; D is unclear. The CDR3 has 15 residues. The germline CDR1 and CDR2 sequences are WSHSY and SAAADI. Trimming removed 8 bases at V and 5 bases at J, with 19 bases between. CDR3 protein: CASARKEDSDQPQHF. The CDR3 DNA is TGCGCCAGCGCTCGGAAGGAGGATTCCGATCAGCCCCAGCATTTT.

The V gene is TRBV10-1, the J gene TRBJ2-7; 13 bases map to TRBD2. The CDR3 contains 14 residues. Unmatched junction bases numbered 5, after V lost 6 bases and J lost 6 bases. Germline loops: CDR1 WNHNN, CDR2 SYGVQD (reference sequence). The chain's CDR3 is CASSPGTSGTEQYF. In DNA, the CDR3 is TGCGCCAGCAGCCCCGGGACTAGCGGGACCGAGCAGTACTTC.

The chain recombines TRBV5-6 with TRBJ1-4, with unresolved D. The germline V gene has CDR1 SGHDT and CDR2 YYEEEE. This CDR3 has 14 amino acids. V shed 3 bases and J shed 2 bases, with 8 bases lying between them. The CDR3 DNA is TGTGCCAGCAGCTACGCGGGTACTAATGAAAAACTGTTTTTT. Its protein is CASSYAGTNEKLFF.

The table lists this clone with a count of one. CDR3 DNA sequence: TGCAGCGCCCGGCTTCGTCTGGGGACAGGGATCCACGAGCAGTACTTC. This translates into CSARLRLGTGIHEQYF. The chain is built from TRBV29-1 and TRBJ2-7; 9 nucleotides align to TRBD1. CDR3 size: 16 residues. With 7 bases clipped from V and 5 bases from J, the junction kept 18 bases outside the gene matches. CDR1 and CDR2 from the germline V gene are SQVTM and ANQGSEA.